The sequence of this T cell receptor beta chain was determined in a study of shared clonotypes between healthy human individuals. Generated by immunoSEQ multiplex PCR, the TCRdb table keeps only in-frame clones and is missing some. The sample consists of roughly 500,000 clones, roughly 80% of them appearing once. V lost 5 bases and J 2 bases, leaving 8 bases between the germline ends. The CDR3 runs to 13 residues. In germline, CDR1 is SGHTA, CDR2 FQGTGA. The receptor comes from a woman between 40 and 50 years old in good health. Some clones in this sample may be carry-over from other donors' samples. Sequencing input: PBMCs. This chain uses TRBV7-3 with TRBJ2-3; D unclear. The CDR3 nucleotides are TGTGCCAGCAGCCCCAGATACACAGATACGCAGTATTTT. It translates to CASSPRYTDTQYF.